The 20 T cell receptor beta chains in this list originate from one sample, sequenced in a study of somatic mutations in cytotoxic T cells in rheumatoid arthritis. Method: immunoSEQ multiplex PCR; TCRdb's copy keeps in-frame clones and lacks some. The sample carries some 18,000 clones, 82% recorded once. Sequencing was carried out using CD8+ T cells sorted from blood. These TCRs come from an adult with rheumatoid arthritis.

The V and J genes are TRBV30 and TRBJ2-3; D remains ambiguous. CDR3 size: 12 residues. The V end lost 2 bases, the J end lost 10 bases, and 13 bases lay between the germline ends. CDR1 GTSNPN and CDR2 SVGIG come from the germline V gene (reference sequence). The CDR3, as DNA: TGTGCCTGGAGTCTCCCAAATATAGCGCAGTATTTT. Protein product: CAWSLPNIAQYF.

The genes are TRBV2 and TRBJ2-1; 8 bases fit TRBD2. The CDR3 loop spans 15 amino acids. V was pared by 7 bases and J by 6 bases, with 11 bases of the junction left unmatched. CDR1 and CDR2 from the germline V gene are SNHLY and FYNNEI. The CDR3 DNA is TGTGCCAGCATAAGTCCCGGGAGGGTAGTCAATGAGCAGTTCTTC. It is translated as CASISPGRVVNEQFF.

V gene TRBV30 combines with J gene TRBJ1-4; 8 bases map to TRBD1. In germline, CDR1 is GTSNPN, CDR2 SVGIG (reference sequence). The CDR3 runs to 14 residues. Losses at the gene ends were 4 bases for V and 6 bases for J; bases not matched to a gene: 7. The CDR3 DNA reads TGTGCCTGGACCCTCGGGACAGGAGATGAAAAACTGTTTTTT. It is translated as CAWTLGTGDEKLFF. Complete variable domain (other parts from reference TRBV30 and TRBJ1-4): SQTIHQWPATLVQPVGSPLSLECTVEGTSNPNLYWYRQAAGRGLQLLFYSVGIGQISSEVPQNLSASRPQDRQFILSSKKLLLSDSGFYLCAWTLGTGDEKLFFGSGTQLSVL.

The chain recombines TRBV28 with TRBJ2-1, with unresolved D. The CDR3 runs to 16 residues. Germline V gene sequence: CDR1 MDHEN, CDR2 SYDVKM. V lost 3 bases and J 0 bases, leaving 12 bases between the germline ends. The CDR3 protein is CASSFMAPSSYNEQFF. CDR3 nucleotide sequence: TGTGCCAGCAGTTTTATGGCCCCCAGCTCCTACAATGAGCAGTTCTTC.

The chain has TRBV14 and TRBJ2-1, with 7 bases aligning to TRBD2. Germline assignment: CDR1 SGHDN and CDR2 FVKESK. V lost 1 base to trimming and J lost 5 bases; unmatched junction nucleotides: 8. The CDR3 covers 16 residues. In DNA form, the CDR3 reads TGTGCCAGCAGCCAAGGAAGGCGGGAGCTTAACAATGAGCAGTTCTTC. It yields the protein CASSQGRRELNNEQFF.

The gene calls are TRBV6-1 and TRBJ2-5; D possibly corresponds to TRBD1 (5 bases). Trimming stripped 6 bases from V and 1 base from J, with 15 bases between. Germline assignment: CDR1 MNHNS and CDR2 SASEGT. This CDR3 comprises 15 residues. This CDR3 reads CASRGSQGIQETQYF. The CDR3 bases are TGTGCCAGCAGAGGGTCGCAGGGTATCCAAGAGACCCAGTACTTC.

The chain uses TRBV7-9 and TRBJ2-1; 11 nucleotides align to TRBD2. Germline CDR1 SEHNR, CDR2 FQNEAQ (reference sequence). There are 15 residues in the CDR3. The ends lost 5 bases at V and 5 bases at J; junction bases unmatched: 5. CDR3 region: CASSPLAGGHNEQFF. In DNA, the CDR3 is TGTGCCAGCAGCCCCCTAGCGGGGGGCCACAATGAGCAGTTCTTC. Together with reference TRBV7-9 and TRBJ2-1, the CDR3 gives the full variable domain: DTGVSQNPRHKITKRGQNVTFRCDPISEHNRLYWYRQTLGQGPEFLTYFQNEAQLEKSRLLSDRFSAERPKGSFSTLEIQRTEQGDSAMYLCASSPLAGGHNEQFFGPGTRLTVL.

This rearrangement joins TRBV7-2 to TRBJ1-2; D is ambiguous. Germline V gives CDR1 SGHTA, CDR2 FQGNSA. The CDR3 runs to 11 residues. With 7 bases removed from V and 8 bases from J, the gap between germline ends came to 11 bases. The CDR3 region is CASKGSYGYTF. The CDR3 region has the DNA TGTGCCAGCAAAGGCAGCTACGGCTACACCTTC.

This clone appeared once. CDR3 loop: CASRRTSGGLRDTQYF. The CDR3 bases are TGTGCAAGTCGCAGGACTAGCGGGGGACTTAGGGATACGCAGTATTTT. The chain recombines TRBV12-2 with TRBJ2-3; the table assigns TRBD2, which was not confirmed against the DNA. TRBV12-2 is reported as a pseudogene. This CDR3 has 16 residues.

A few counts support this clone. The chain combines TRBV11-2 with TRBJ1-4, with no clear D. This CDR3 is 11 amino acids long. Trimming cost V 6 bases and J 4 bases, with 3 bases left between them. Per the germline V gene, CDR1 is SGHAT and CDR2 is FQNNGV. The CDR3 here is CASSFNEKLFF. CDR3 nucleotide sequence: TGTGCCAGCAGTTTTAATGAAAAACTGTTTTTT.

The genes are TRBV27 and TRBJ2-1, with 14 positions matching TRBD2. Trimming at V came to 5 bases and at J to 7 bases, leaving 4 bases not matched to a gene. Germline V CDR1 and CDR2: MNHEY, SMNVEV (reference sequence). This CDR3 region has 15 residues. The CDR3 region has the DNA TGTGCCAGCAGTCCCGGGACTAGCGGGAGTAATGAGCAGTTCTTC. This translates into CASSPGTSGSNEQFF.

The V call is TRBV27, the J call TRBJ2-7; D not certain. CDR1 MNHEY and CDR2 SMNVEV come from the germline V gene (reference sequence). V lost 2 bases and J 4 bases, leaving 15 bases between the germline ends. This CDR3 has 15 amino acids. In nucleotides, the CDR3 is TGTGCCAGCAGTTTAGGGCAGGCGGTCGGGTACGAGCAGTACTTC. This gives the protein CASSLGQAVGYEQYF.

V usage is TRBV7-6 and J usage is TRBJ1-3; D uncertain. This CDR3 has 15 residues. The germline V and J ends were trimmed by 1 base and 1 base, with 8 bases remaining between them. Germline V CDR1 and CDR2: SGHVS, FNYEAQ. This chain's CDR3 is CASSLGYGSGNTIYF. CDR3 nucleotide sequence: TGTGCCAGCAGCTTAGGATACGGGTCTGGAAACACCATATATTTT.

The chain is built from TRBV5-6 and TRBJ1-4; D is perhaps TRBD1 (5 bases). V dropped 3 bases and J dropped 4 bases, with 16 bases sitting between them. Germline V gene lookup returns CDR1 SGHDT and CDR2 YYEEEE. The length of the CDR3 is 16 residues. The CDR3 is CASSSPGDSLNEKLFF. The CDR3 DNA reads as TGTGCCAGCAGCTCTCCGGGAGACAGCCTTAATGAAAAACTGTTTTTT. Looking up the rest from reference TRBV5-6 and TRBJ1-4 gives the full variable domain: DAGVTQSPTHLIKTRGQQVTLRCSPKSGHDTVSWYQQALGQGPQFIFQYYEEEERQRGNFPDRFSGHQFPNYSSELNVNALLLGDSALYLCASSSPGDSLNEKLFFGSGTQLSVL.

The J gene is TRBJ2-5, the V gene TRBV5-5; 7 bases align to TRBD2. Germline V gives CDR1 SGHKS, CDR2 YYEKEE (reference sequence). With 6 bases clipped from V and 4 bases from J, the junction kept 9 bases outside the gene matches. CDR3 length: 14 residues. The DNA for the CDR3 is TGTGCCAGCATGGGGTGGGGGGGGTCAGAGACCCAGTACTTC. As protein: CASMGWGGSETQYF.

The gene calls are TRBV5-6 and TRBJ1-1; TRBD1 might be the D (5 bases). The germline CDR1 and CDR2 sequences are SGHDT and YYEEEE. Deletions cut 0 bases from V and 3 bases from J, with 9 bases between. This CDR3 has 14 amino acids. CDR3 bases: TGTGCCAGCAGCTTGGTGCAGGGCTACACTGAAGCTTTCTTT. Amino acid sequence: CASSLVQGYTEAFF.

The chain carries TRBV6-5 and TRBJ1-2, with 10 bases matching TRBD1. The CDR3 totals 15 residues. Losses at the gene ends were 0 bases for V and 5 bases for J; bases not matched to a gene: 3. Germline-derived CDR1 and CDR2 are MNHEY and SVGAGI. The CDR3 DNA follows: TGTGCCAGCAGTTACTCGGGGACAGGGGAGTATGGCTACACCTTC. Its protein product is CASSYSGTGEYGYTF.

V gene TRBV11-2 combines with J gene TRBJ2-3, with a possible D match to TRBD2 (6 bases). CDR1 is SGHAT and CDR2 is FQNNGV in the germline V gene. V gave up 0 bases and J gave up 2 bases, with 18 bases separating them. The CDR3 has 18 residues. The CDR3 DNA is TGTGCCAGCAGCTTAGAGAGGGGTGCGGGATGGGCCACAGATACGCAGTATTTT. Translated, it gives CASSLERGAGWATDTQYF.

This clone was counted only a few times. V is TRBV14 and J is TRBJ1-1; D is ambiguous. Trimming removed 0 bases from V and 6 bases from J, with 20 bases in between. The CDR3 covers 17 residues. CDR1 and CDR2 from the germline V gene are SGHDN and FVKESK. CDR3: CASSQEGSFLARAEAFF. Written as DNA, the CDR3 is TGTGCCAGCAGCCAAGAAGGGTCCTTCCTAGCGCGAGCTGAAGCTTTCTTT. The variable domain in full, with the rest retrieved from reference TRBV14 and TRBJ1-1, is EAGVTQFPSHSVIEKGQTVTLRCDPISGHDNLYWYRRVMGKEIKFLLHFVKESKQDESGMPNNRFLAERTGGTYSTLKVQPAELEDSGVYFCASSQEGSFLARAEAFFGQGTRLTVV.

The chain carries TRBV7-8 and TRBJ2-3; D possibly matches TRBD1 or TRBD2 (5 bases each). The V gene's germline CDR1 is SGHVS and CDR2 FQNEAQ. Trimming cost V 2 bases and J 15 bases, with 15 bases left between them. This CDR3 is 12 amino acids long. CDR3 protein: CASSLPRDPLYF. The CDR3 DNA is TGTGCCAGCAGCTTACCCCGGGACCCGCTCTATTTT. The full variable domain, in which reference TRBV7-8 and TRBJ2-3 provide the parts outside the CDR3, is GAGVSQSPRYKVAKRGQDVALRCDPISGHVSLFWYQQALGQGPEFLTYFQNEAQLDKSGLPSDRFFAERPEGSVSTLKIQRTQQEDSAVYLCASSLPRDPLYFGPGTRLTVL.